The 30 T cell receptor beta chains listed next were all sequenced from one sample in a study of response to subunit inactivated influenza vaccine. TCRdb reprocessed the RT-PCR reads with MiXCR, giving one entry per CDR3 protein. Of more than 400,000 distinct CDR3 sequences in the sample, 9.5% to 13% were seen once. Sequenced material: PBMCs from blood, taken roughly 46 days after vaccination. These receptors were obtained from a man aged 50 to 59 who received an inactivated influenza vaccine.

There are a few counts of this clonotype. V gene TRBV12-3 or TRBV12-4 combines with J gene TRBJ1-5; 9 bases map to TRBD1. The CDR3 extends over 14 amino acids. Germline trimming cut 7 bases from V and 5 bases from J; bases unmatched to any gene: 6. The CDR3 nucleotides are TGTGCCAGCACGGGACAGGGTTTAGATCAGCCCCAGCATTTT. Translated, it gives CASTGQGLDQPQHF.

At least ten counts were recorded for this clonotype. This chain connects TRBV9 to TRBJ2-1; 7 nucleotides agree with TRBD2. This CDR3 is built from 17 residues. Germline CDR1 SGDLS, CDR2 YYNGEE. V lost 2 bases to trimming and J lost 2 bases; unmatched junction nucleotides: 10. The CDR3 DNA reads as TGTGCCAGCAGCGTTACGAGGGCTAGCGGCACCTACAATGAGCAGTTCTTC. Protein product: CASSVTRASGTYNEQFF.

This clonotype has a handful of counts. This chain uses TRBV10-1 with TRBJ1-1; maybe TRBD1 (6 bases). The V and J ends lost 8 bases and 5 bases respectively, with 9 bases between them. CDR1 and CDR2 (germline): WNHNN, SYGVQD (reference sequence). The CDR3 runs to 11 residues. The chain's CDR3 is CASGGPTEAFF. CDR3 sequence (DNA): TGCGCCAGCGGGGGGCCAACTGAAGCTTTCTTT.

This chain joins TRBV20-1 and TRBJ2-1; D uncertain. The CDR3 consists of 11 residues. The germline gives CDR1 DFQATT, CDR2 SNEGSKA (reference sequence). Trimming stripped 2 bases from V and 5 bases from J, with 4 bases between. The CDR3 sequence: CSARSDNEQFF. CDR3 sequence (DNA): TGCAGTGCTAGATCCGACAATGAGCAGTTCTTC.

This clonotype was detected only a few times. This chain links TRBV21-1 with TRBJ2-5; TRBD1, the table's D call, was not compared with the DNA. TRBV21-1 is classified as a pseudogene. CDR3 length: 15 amino acids. The CDR3 region is CASSKLDRQKETQYF. In DNA form, the CDR3 reads TGTGCCAGCAGCAAATTGGACAGGCAGAAAGAGACCCAGTACTTC.

There are many counts of this clonotype. This rearrangement joins TRBV12-3 or TRBV12-4 to TRBJ2-5, with D unresolved. The germline V and J ends were trimmed by 5 bases and 0 bases, with 13 bases remaining between them. The CDR3 extends over 15 amino acids. The CDR3 loop is CASSTRLENQETQYF. The CDR3, as DNA: TGTGCCAGCAGTACGAGACTGGAAAACCAAGAGACCCAGTACTTC.

This clonotype was observed many times. The V and J genes are TRBV4-2 and TRBJ2-1; 7 bases map to TRBD2. V was clipped by 1 base and J by 4 bases; unmatched bases: 7. The germline CDR1 and CDR2 sequences are LGHNA and YNFKEQ. The CDR3 has 16 amino acids. DNA for the CDR3: TGTGCCAGCAGCCAAGTTAGGCTAGCGGAGTACAATGAGCAGTTCTTC. Residues: CASSQVRLAEYNEQFF.

This clonotype showed up just a few times. The CDR3 loop is CAWSGQVYEQYF. The CDR3 coding sequence is TGTGCCTGGAGTGGACAAGTATACGAGCAGTACTTC. V is TRBV30 and J is TRBJ2-7; no clear D gene. The length of the CDR3 is 12 residues. V was trimmed by 1 base and J by 4 bases, leaving 8 bases between them. Looked up from germline, CDR1 is GTSNPN and CDR2 is SVGIG (reference sequence).

The J gene is TRBJ2-1, the V gene TRBV6-5; D unclear. CDR1 is MNHEY, CDR2 SVGAGI, per germline. Trimming took 0 bases from V and 0 from J, leaving 12 bases between them. The CDR3 totals 17 residues. The chain's CDR3 is CASSYSRVPSSYNEQFF. Here the CDR3 DNA reads TGTGCCAGCAGTTACTCAAGGGTCCCGAGCTCCTACAATGAGCAGTTCTTC.

This clonotype was seen many times. The chain joins TRBV5-1 to TRBJ2-1, with 8 bases matching TRBD1. This CDR3 is built from 14 residues. V was clipped by 4 bases and J by 6 bases; unmatched bases: 6. The V gene's germline CDR1 is SGHRS and CDR2 YFSETQ. The CDR3 DNA reads as TGCGCCAGCAGCCGGACAGGGTCTGGCAATGAGCAGTTCTTC. Encoded protein: CASSRTGSGNEQFF.

At least ten counts were recorded for this clonotype. DNA of the CDR3: TGTGCCAGCAGCCCCCCGTGGGGTTCAGGCACAGATACGCAGTATTTT. This gives the protein CASSPPWGSGTDTQYF. The chain links TRBV7-2 to TRBJ2-3; D remains unclear. The germline V gene encodes CDR1 SGHTA and CDR2 FQGNSA. V shed 5 bases and J shed 1 base, with 16 bases lying between them. The CDR3 runs 16 residues.

This clonotype has just a few counts. The CDR3 sequence is CATSDPGTGSQETQYF. Written as DNA, the CDR3 is TGTGCCACCAGTGACCCTGGGACAGGGAGCCAAGAGACCCAGTACTTC. V is TRBV24-1 and J is TRBJ2-5; 9 bases are a match to TRBD1. The CDR3 loop spans 16 amino acids. The J segment lost 1 base and the V segment lost 4 bases, leaving 6 bases of the junction unmatched. The germline V gene encodes CDR1 KGHDR and CDR2 SFDVKD.

The chain is built from TRBV28 and TRBJ1-1; 7 bases match TRBD1. The CDR3 length is 11 residues. Germline V gives CDR1 MDHEN, CDR2 SYDVKM. With V trimmed by 7 bases and J by 11 bases, 7 bases remained unmatched. Written as DNA, the CDR3 is TGTGCCAGCACCTCGACAGGGCGGGCTTTCTTT. The encoded protein is CASTSTGRAFF.

This clonotype was picked up a small number of times. The V call is TRBV29-1, the J call TRBJ2-7; D gene uncertain. This CDR3 is built from 12 residues. Germline CDR1 and CDR2: SQVTM and ANQGSEA. Trimming left V 4 bases short and J 4 bases short, with 11 bases between. The CDR3 bases are TGCAGCGTTGGGCCCTCCCGGTACGAGCAGTACTTC. This translates into CSVGPSRYEQYF.

This clonotype was detected many times. J is TRBJ2-7 and V is TRBV12-3 or TRBV12-4; D is possibly TRBD2 (5 bases). V dropped 5 bases and J dropped 6 bases, with 23 bases sitting between them. This CDR3 has 16 residues. The CDR3, as DNA: TGTGCCAGCAGTACGGGATGGACGAGAGGAGTCGGCGAGCAGTACTTC. This gives the protein CASSTGWTRGVGEQYF.

The V and J genes are TRBV7-2 and TRBJ2-3; 14 positions match TRBD2. Germline assignment: CDR1 SGHTA and CDR2 FQGNSA. The CDR3 loop spans 17 amino acids. Trimming took 0 bases from V and 7 from J; bases not matched to a gene: 6. The CDR3 loop reads CASSLAGTSGSMNTQYF. DNA for the CDR3: TGTGCCAGCAGCTTAGCCGGGACTAGCGGGAGTATGAATACGCAGTATTTT.

This clonotype was observed a handful of times. The genes are TRBV7-8 and TRBJ2-6; D call uncertain. From germline, CDR1 is SGHVS and CDR2 FQNEAQ. V shed 8 bases and J shed 2 bases, with 25 bases lying between them. The CDR3 spans 19 residues. The CDR3 DNA reads TGTGCCAGCTCATACCCCTTAAGGAGCGTCAAACCTGGGGCCAACGTCCTGACTTTC. Translation: CASSYPLRSVKPGANVLTF.

This clonotype was found a few times. The chain carries TRBV9 and TRBJ2-3; D possibly corresponds to TRBD1 (6 bases). The germline V and J ends were trimmed by 3 bases and 0 bases, with 14 bases remaining between them. CDR3 size: 16 residues. CDR1 and CDR2 (germline): SGDLS, YYNGEE. This CDR3 reads CASSDGTSFSTDTQYF. CDR3 bases: TGTGCCAGCAGCGACGGGACATCTTTTAGCACAGATACGCAGTATTTT.

The table lists this clonotype with a few counts. The CDR3 spells CASSPRDRGRSSPLHF. The CDR3 DNA sequence: TGTGCCAGCAGCCCCCGGGACAGGGGGCGAAGTTCACCCCTCCACTTT. This chain uses TRBV3-1 with TRBJ1-6; 12 bases match TRBD1. The germline CDR1 and CDR2 sequences are LGHDT and YNNKEL (reference sequence). CDR3 size: 16 residues. With 4 bases clipped from V and 9 bases from J, the junction kept 7 bases outside the gene matches.

This clonotype was detected a few times. This chain connects TRBV2 to TRBJ2-1; no clear D gene. The germline CDR1 and CDR2 sequences are SNHLY and FYNNEI. The CDR3 has 13 residues. With 7 bases removed from V and 5 bases from J, the gap between germline ends came to 12 bases. The CDR3: CASTAEANNEQFF. Here the CDR3 DNA reads TGTGCCAGCACGGCAGAAGCTAACAATGAGCAGTTCTTC.

The J gene is TRBJ2-3, the V gene TRBV7-3; D is unclear. The CDR3 is 13 amino acids. In germline, CDR1 is SGHTA, CDR2 FQGTGA. The V end lost 0 bases, the J end lost 6 bases, and 7 bases lay between the germline ends. CDR3 in amino acids: CASSLTNSDTQYF. In DNA form, the CDR3 reads TGTGCCAGCAGCTTAACGAACTCGGATACGCAGTATTTT.

The rearrangement joins TRBV14 to TRBJ2-7; D is ambiguous. V shed 3 bases and J shed 4 bases, with 10 bases lying between them. Germline CDR1 is SGHDN and CDR2 is FVKESK. The CDR3 has 13 amino acids. CDR3 DNA sequence: TGTGCCAGCAGCCATGGAGCCACATACGAGCAGTACTTC. Encoded protein: CASSHGATYEQYF.

The gene calls are TRBV5-1 and TRBJ2-1; maybe TRBD2 (6 bases). Trimming cost V 0 bases and J 5 bases, with 15 bases left between them. Germline CDR1 reads SGHRS; CDR2 reads YFSETQ. The CDR3 has 16 amino acids. Here the CDR3 reads CASSLEPGARNNEQFF. The CDR3 DNA reads as TGCGCCAGCAGCTTGGAACCGGGAGCACGAAACAATGAGCAGTTCTTC.

V is TRBV7-8 and J is TRBJ2-7; no firm D call. Per the germline V gene, CDR1 is SGHVS and CDR2 is FQNEAQ. V dropped 1 base and J dropped 1 base, with 14 bases sitting between them. This CDR3 has 16 residues. As DNA, the CDR3 is TGTGCCAGCAGCTTAGGTAATTTTATAAGGTCCTACGAGCAGTACTTC. It specifies CASSLGNFIRSYEQYF.

This chain connects TRBV4-1 to TRBJ2-4; D may match TRBD1 or TRBD2 (6 bases each). V was shortened by 0 bases and J by 3 bases, with 9 bases between the two germline ends. Germline V gives CDR1 MGHRA, CDR2 YSYEKL. The length of the CDR3 is 15 residues. CDR3 in DNA: TGCGCCAGCAGCCAAGAAGGGGGGTACAAAAACATTCAGTACTTC. Its protein product is CASSQEGGYKNIQYF.

This clonotype was picked up many times. The genes are TRBV7-2 and TRBJ1-2, with a possible D match to TRBD1 (6 bases). This CDR3 has 13 residues. Deletions cut 7 bases from V and 2 bases from J, with 11 bases between. Looked up from germline, CDR1 is SGHTA and CDR2 is FQGNSA. CDR3 loop: CASTPGQNYGYTF. DNA of the CDR3: TGTGCCAGCACCCCCGGACAGAACTATGGCTACACCTTC.

For this clonotype: Compared with germline, one end of the junction differs, possibly owing to a read error. This rearrangement joins TRBV5-5 to TRBJ1-1; D is unclear. Germline V gene data show CDR1 as SGHKS and CDR2 as YYEKEE (reference sequence). There are 12 residues in the CDR3. The CDR3 loop is CASSEYDTEVFF. The DNA of the CDR3 is TGTGCCAGCAGCGAATATGACACTGAAGTTTTCTTT.

The table lists this clonotype with a few counts. The chain employs TRBV24-1 and TRBJ2-5, with 16 positions matching TRBD2. The CDR3 runs to 17 residues. CDR1 is KGHDR, CDR2 SFDVKD, per germline. The V gene end was trimmed by 4 bases and the J gene end by 5 bases; junction bases not matched to a gene: 6. The CDR3 loop reads CATSDRGLAGGRETQYF. The CDR3 nucleotides are TGTGCCACCAGTGACCGGGGACTAGCGGGAGGGAGGGAGACCCAGTACTTC.

The V call is TRBV5-1, the J call TRBJ2-1; 16 nucleotides line up with TRBD2. This CDR3 comprises 17 residues. CDR1 is SGHRS, CDR2 YFSETQ, per germline. Trimming removed 4 bases from V and 4 bases from J; junction bases left unmatched: 5. The CDR3 nucleotides read TGCGCCAGCAGCCAAGGGACTAGCGGGGGGGCGTACAATGAGCAGTTCTTC. This encodes CASSQGTSGGAYNEQFF.

The chain is built from TRBV7-2 and TRBJ1-1, with 8 bases matching TRBD1. CDR1 and CDR2 from the germline V gene are SGHTA and FQGNSA. Trimming at V came to 4 bases and at J to 1 base, leaving 5 bases not matched to a gene. There are 15 residues in the CDR3. The CDR3 bases are TGTGCCAGCAGCTACCGGACAGGGTGGAACACTGAAGCTTTCTTT. It specifies CASSYRTGWNTEAFF.